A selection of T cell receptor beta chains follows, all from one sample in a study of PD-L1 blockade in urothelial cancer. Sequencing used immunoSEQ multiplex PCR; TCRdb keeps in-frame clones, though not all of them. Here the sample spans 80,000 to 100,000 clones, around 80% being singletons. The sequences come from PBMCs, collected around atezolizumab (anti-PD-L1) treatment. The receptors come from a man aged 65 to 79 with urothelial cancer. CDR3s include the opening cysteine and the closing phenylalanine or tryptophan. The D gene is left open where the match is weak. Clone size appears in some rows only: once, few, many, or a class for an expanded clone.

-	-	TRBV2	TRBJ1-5	TGTGCCAGCAGTGAACTAAGGGGAAATCAGCCCCAGCATTTT	CASSELRGNQPQHF
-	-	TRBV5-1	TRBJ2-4	TGCGCCAGCAGCCACCGAGGGAACATAGCCAAAAACATTCAGTACTTC	CASSHRGNIAKNIQYF
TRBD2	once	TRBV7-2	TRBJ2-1	TGTGCCAGCAGCGGGGGGACTAGCGGGGCTAGCTCCTACAATGAGCAGTTCTTC	CASSGGTSGASSYNEQFF
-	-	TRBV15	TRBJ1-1	TGTGCCACCAGCATGCGCCCCTCGGGGGTCACTGAAGCTTTCTTT	CATSMRPSGVTEAFF
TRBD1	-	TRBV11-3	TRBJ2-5	TGTGCCAGCAGCACCAGGTCAAAACAGGGGTCGGGAGAGACCCAGTACTTC	CASSTRSKQGSGETQYF
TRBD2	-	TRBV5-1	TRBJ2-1	TGCGCCAGCGGTAGCGGGGCCCTAACCTACAATGAGCAGTTCTTC	CASGSGALTYNEQFF
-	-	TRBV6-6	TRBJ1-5	TGTGCCAGCAGTTACCGAGGGTACAATAGCAATCAGCCCCAGCATTTT	CASSYRGYNSNQPQHF
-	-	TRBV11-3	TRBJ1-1	TGTGCCAGCAGCTTAGACGGCGGGTTGGCTTTCTTT	CASSLDGGLAFF
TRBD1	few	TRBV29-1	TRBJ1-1	TGCAGCGTTGATAAGGGACAGGGACAAGATGAAGCTTTCTTT	CSVDKGQGQDEAFF
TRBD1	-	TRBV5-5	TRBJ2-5	TGTGCCAGCAGCTCCAAGACAGGGGACCCTAAAGAGACCCAGTACTTC	CASSSKTGDPKETQYF
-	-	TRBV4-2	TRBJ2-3	TGTGCCAGCAGCGCCGACAGGAGCACAGATACGCAGTATTTT	CASSADRSTDTQYF
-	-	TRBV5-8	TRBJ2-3	TGTGCCAGCAGCTTGGGTAGCCTAAGCACAGATACGCAGTATTTT	CASSLGSLSTDTQYF
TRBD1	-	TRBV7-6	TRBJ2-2	TGTGCCAGCAGCTTAGGGACAGGGAACACCGGGGAGCTGTTTTTT	CASSLGTGNTGELFF
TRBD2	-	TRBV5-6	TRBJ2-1	TGTGCCAGCAGCTTGGTCGGTAGCGGGGGAGAGAATGAGCAGTTCTTC	CASSLVGSGGENEQFF
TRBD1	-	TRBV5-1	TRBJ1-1	TGCGCCAGCAGCTTGGGGACAGGGGGCTACACTGAAGCTTTCTTT	CASSLGTGGYTEAFF
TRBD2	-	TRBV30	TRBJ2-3	TGTGCCTGGACCCCGACTGGGCTAGCGGGACTCACAGATACGCAGTATTTT	CAWTPTGLAGLTDTQYF
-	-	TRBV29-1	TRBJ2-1	TGCAGCGTTGTGACGGGATCCTCCTACAATGAGCAGTTCTTC	CSVVTGSSYNEQFF
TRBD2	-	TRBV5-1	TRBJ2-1	TGCGCCAGCAGCATCAGCGGGGCCGTTTACAATGAGCAGTTCTTC	CASSISGAVYNEQFF
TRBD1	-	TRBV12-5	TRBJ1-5	TGTGCTAGTGGTACCGGACAGGGGCGGCAGCCCCAGCATTTT	CASGTGQGRQPQHF
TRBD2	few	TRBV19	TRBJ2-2	TGTGCCAGTAGTACCCGACCTAGCGGAACTACCGGGGAGCTGTTTTTT	CASSTRPSGTTGELFF
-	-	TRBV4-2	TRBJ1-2	TGTGCCAGCAGCCAAGACAGCGGGGATGGCTACACCTTC	CASSQDSGDGYTF
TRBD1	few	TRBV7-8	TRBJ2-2	TGTGCCAGCAGCTCCAACCTGGACAGGGGGTACACCGGGGAGCTGTTTTTT	CASSSNLDRGYTGELFF
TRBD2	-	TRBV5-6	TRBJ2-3	TGTGCCAGCAGCAGGGGACTAGCGGTGGGGAGCACAGATACGCAGTATTTT	CASSRGLAVGSTDTQYF
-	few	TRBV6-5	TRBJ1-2	TGTGCCAGCAGTCCCCGACGGACTTCTAACTATGGCTACACCTTC	CASSPRRTSNYGYTF
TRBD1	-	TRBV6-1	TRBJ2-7	TGTGCCAGCAAAGGACAGGAAAATTCCTACGAGCAGTACTTC	CASKGQENSYEQYF
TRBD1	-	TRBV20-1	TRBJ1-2	TGCAGTGCTGTACAGGGGCTTGGCTACACCTTC	CSAVQGLGYTF
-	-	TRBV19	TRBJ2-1	TGTGCCAGTAGTATAGACCCCTTTGGGGCTGCTGAGCAGTTCTTC	CASSIDPFGAAEQFF
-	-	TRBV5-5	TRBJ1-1	TGTGCCAGCAGCTTGCACCCAGGGGCTAACACTGAAGCTTTCTTT	CASSLHPGANTEAFF
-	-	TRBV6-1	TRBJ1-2	TGTGCCAGCAGTGAAGAGTGGGGAGAGGTAGGAAGGAGCCACTTC	CASSEEWGEVGRSHF
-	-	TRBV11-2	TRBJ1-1	TGTGCCAGCAGCCCCCTCTCTGAAGCTTTCTTT	CASSPLSEAFF
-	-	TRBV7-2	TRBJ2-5	TGTGCCAGCAGCTTAGTGGGCCGGTGGGCCCAGTACTTC	CASSLVGRWAQYF
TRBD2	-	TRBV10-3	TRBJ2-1	TGTGCCATCAGTGAGAGGGACGGGAGGGACAATGAGCAGTTCTTC	CAISERDGRDNEQFF
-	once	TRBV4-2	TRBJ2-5	TGTGCCAGCAGCCCTCCCGGGGAGACCCAGTACTTC	CASSPPGETQYF
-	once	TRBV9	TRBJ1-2	TGTGCCAGCAGCCCGGGGGGGGGCTGGTATGGCTACACCTTC	CASSPGGGWYGYTF
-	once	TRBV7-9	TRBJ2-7	TGTGCCAGCAGCTTGACTGGGTACTCCTACGAGCAGTACTTC	CASSLTGYSYEQYF
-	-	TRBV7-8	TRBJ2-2	TGTGCCAGCAGCCACCGCCTAACCCCTTACACCGGGGAGCTGTTTTTT	CASSHRLTPYTGELFF
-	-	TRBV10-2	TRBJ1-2	TGCGCCAGCAGTCCCGGGGGGGGATATGGCTACACCTTC	CASSPGGGYGYTF
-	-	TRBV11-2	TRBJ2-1	TGTGCCAGCCGCGGGGGTGGGGGGGCCAACAATGAGCAGTTCTTC	CASRGGGGANNEQFF
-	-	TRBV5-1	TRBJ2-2	TGCGCCAGCAGCTTGGTGCGGTCCCCGAACACCGGGGAGCTGTTTTTT	CASSLVRSPNTGELFF
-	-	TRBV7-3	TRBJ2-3	TGTGCCAGCAGCCCCCAGGGACTGATCACAGATACGCAGTATTTT	CASSPQGLITDTQYF
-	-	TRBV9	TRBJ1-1	TGTGCCAGCAGCGGGGGCAGGGGCGCTGAAGCTTTCTTT	CASSGGRGAEAFF
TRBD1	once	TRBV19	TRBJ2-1	TGTGCCAGTGCCGGGACAGGGGAGGGTGAGCAGTTCTTC	CASAGTGEGEQFF
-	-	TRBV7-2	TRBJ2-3	TGTGCCAGCAGTTACGGGAGAGGAGCAGATACGCAGTATTTT	CASSYGRGADTQYF
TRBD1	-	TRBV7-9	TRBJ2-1	TGTGCCAGCAGCTCGGACAGGGTGGGCAATGAGCAGTTCTTC	CASSSDRVGNEQFF
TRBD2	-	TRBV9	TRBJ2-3	TGTGCCAGCAGCGTAGACGTGGCGGGGGGGCTTCGGGATACGCAGTATTTT	CASSVDVAGGLRDTQYF
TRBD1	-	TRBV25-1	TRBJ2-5	TGTGCCAGCAGTGATCCGGGACAGGGGACCGTAGAGACCCAGTACTTC	CASSDPGQGTVETQYF
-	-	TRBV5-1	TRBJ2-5	TGCGCCAGCAGCAAGGACAACAGCAGGGAGACCCAGTACTTC	CASSKDNSRETQYF
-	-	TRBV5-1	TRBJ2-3	TGCGCCAGCAGCTTGGACGGCGACAGAGATACGCAGTATTTT	CASSLDGDRDTQYF
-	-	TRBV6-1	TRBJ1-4	TGTGCCAGCAGTCTCGAGGTTCAGAATGAAAAACTGTTTTTT	CASSLEVQNEKLFF
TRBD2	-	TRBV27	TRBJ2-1	TGTGCCAGCAGTCTCCGGACTAGCGGGGGGCCTCAATACAATGAGCAGTTCTTC	CASSLRTSGGPQYNEQFF
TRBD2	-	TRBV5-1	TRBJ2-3	TGCGCCAGCAGCTTGACCATAGCGGGAAGCACAGATACGCAGTATTTT	CASSLTIAGSTDTQYF
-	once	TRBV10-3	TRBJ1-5	TGTGCCATCAGCCCCATTGGCAATCAGCCCCAGCATTTT	CAISPIGNQPQHF
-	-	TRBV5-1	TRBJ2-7	TGCGCCAGCAGCTTGGCCCGGGGTAGCGAGCAGTACTTC	CASSLARGSEQYF
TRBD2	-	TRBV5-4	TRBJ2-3	TGTGCCAGCAGCGGTCTAGCGGGAGTGGTAGATACGCAGTATTTT	CASSGLAGVVDTQYF
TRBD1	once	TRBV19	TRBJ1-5	TGTGCCAGTAGCTTGGGACAGGGCCTCAATCAGCCCCAGCATTTT	CASSLGQGLNQPQHF